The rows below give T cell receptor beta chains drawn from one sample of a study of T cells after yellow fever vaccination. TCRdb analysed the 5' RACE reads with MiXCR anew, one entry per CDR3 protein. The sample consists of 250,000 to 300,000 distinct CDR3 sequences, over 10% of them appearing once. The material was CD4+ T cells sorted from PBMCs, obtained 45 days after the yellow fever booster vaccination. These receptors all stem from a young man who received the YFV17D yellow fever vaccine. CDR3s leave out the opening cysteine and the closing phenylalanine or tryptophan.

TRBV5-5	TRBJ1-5	ASSRGRNQPQH
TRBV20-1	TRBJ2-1	SAWSLATGPNGYNEQF
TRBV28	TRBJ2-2	ASSPPRAWNTGELF
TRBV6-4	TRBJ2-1	ASNLGLSSYNEQF
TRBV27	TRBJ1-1	ASSLTRGAGTEAF
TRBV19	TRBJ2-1	ASSRTTSFSYNEQF
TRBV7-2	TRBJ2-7	ASSLHRGLPREYEQY
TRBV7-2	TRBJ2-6	AGSLARNSGANVLT
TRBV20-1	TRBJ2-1	SAGLAGRAYNEQF
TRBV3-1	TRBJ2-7	ASSQAGGAYEQY
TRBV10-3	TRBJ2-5	AIRVGIGETQY
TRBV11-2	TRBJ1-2	ASSLYSSGYT
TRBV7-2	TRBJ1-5	ASSGRVGQPQH
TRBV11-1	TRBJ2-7	ASIKSGTSGRGGYEQY
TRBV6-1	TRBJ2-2	ASSEGTSTGELF
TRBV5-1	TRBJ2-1	ASSFGLADYNEQF
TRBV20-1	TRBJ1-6	SARSPGQVDSPLH
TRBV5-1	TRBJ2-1	ASSTSINDEQF
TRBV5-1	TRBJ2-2	ASSTGTGAGWAAGELF
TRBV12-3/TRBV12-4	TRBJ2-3	ASSQGVPTGRDTQY
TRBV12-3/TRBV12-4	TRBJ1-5	ASNQPQH
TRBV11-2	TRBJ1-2	ASSTDRDAGYT
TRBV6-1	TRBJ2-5	ASKPQPGVGRETQY
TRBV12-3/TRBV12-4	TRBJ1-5	ASTRLVGQGLQPQH
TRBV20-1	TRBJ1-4	SASKGERPF
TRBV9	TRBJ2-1	ASSVGTAYYNEQF
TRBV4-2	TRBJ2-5	ASSPGLAGVGNHETQY
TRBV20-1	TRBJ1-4	SPQRSANEKLF
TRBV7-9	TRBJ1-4	ASSLVTGNEKLF
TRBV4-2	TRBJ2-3	ASSQLGLASSTDTQY
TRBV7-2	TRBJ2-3	ASSLVGLAGVDTQY
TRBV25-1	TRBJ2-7	ASSDTGATGGEQY
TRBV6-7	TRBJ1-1	ASRRTRTGRL
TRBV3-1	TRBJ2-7	ASSQGTEAYEQY
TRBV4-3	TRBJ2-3	ASSQDVRTDTQY
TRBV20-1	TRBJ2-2	SAIRDRGTGELF
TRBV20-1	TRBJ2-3	SARGGFATDTQY
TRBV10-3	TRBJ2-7	AISESEGSEQY
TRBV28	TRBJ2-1	ASSPNPGLAGNNEQF
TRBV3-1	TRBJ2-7	ASSRKPGGPYEQY
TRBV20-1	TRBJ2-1	SAIKLRDSRINEQF